The text below deals with one T cell receptor beta chain. The source of the sample is a study of blood T cells in healthy people across ages. Germline loops: CDR1 SEHNR, CDR2 FQNEAQ (reference sequence). The CDR3 consists of 15 residues. Unmatched junction bases numbered 5, after V lost 5 bases and J lost 1 base. Sample-barcoded 5' priming and a J-beta primer mix drove a second PCR of about 6 to 12 cycles. TCRdb reanalysed the 5' RACE reads using MiXCR and keeps one entry per CDR3 protein. Here the sample spans about 680,000 distinct CDR3 sequences, 49% being singletons. The sequence was collected from an older woman in good health. This chain links TRBV7-9 with TRBJ2-3; 8 bases are shared with TRBD2. The sample consisted of blood. For the CDR3, the DNA is TGTGCCAGCAGCCCCCGGGAGGGGGGCACAGATACGCAGTATTTT. Translated, it gives CASSPREGGTDTQYF. The full variable domain, in which reference TRBV7-9 and TRBJ2-3 provide the parts outside the CDR3, is DTGVSQNPRHKITKRGQNVTFRCDPISEHNRLYWYRQTLGQGPEFLTYFQNEAQLEKSRLLSDRFSAERPKGSFSTLEIQRTEQGDSAMYLCASSPREGGTDTQYFGPGTRLTVL.